The 5 T cell receptor beta chains given below trace back to one sample, sequenced in a study of spatial heterogeneity in lung cancer. TCRdb re-analysed the 5' RACE reads in MiXCR, keeping a single row per CDR3 protein. Of about 3,700 distinct CDR3 sequences detected, about 27% appear once; the ten largest clones hold around 13%. Points from the study as a whole: For expanded intratumoral alpha and beta TCRs, counts tracked tumor mutation counts.

The time point here: sample taken at primary tumor resection. These receptors are not linked to any known antigen. This specimen consisted of lung tumor tissue, obtained at surgery. The receptors were gathered from a male donor with early-stage non-small cell lung cancer.

As regards this clonotype: Being off target in a library aimed at alpha chains, this beta chain has a size of little meaning. V and J are TRBV29-1 and TRBJ2-3; maybe TRBD2 (5 bases). The CDR3 totals 14 residues. Deletions cut 6 bases from V and 5 bases from J, with 18 bases between. Looked up from germline, CDR1 is SQVTM and CDR2 is ANQGSEA. The CDR3 nucleotides read TGCAGCGTCGAAAGCCCGGCGGCGGGAGATACGCAGTATTTT. It codes for CSVESPAAGDTQYF.

This clonotype qualifies as medium-sized. Because this beta chain is a stray read in a library intended to capture alpha chains, its abundance should not be given much weight. V gene TRBV20-1 combines with J gene TRBJ2-2; 12 nucleotides align to TRBD2. Germline V gives CDR1 DFQATT, CDR2 SNEGSKA (reference sequence). The CDR3 runs 18 residues. With 0 bases clipped from V and 0 bases from J, the junction kept 5 bases outside the gene matches. CDR3 bases: TGCAGTGCTAGAGATCGACTAGCGGGGGCATCGAACACCGGGGAGCTGTTTTTT. Amino acids: CSARDRLAGASNTGELFF.

Remarks on this clonotype: Found in a library prepared for alpha chains, this beta chain is an off-target read, and its abundance has little meaning. V gene TRBV5-1 combines with J gene TRBJ1-1, with 9 bases lining up with TRBD1. J lost 6 bases, V lost 6 bases, and 9 bases had no gene match. The CDR3 contains 14 residues. Germline CDR1 and CDR2: SGHRS and YFSETQ. The CDR3 DNA reads TGCGCCAGCACCCAACAGGGGGCATTGGCTGAAGCTTTCTTT. This translates into CASTQQGALAEAFF.

The table lists this clonotype with a few counts. The library was built for alpha chains, so this beta chain is an off-target read and its size means little. The chain uses TRBV28 and TRBJ2-3, with D unclear. Trimming cost V 5 bases and J 2 bases, with 14 bases left between them. Germline V lookup: CDR1 MDHEN, CDR2 SYDVKM. This CDR3 comprises 15 residues. CDR3 sequence: CASSPVWTLTDTQYF. In DNA, the CDR3 is TGTGCCAGCAGTCCGGTGTGGACCCTCACAGATACGCAGTATTTT.

This clonotype counts as medium-sized. With the library built for alpha chains, this beta chain is off target and its frequency is not meaningful. V gene TRBV5-1 combines with J gene TRBJ2-5; the D is unclear. V lost 6 bases to trimming and J lost 0 bases, with 9 bases between them. The CDR3 contains 13 residues. CDR1 is SGHRS, CDR2 YFSETQ, per germline. CDR3 residues: CASNLGNQETQYF. For the CDR3, the DNA is TGCGCCAGCAATTTGGGTAACCAAGAGACCCAGTACTTC.